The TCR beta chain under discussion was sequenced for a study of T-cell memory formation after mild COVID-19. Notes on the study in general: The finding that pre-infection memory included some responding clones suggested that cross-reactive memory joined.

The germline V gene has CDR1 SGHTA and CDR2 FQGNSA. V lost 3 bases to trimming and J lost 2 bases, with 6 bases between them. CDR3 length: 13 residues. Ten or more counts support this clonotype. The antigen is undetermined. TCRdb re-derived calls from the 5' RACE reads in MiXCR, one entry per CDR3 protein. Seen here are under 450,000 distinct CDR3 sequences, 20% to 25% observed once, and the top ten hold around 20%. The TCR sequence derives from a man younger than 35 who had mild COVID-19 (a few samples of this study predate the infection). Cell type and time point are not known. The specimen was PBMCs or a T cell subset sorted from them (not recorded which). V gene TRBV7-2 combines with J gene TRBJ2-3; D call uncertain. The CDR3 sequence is CASSFTDTDTQYF. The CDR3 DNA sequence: TGTGCCAGCAGCTTTACAGACACAGATACGCAGTATTTT.